This T cell receptor (beta chain) stems from a study of radiation and T cells in renal cell carcinoma. Study results and limitations: In blood, top tumor clones expanded by 2 weeks, shrinking by 4. Baseline intratumoral clonotype presence is unknown without pretreatment biopsies.

With regard to this clone: The antigen remains unidentified.

Time point indicated: blood 2 weeks post-SBRT. Treatment meaning: 15 Gy SBRT to primary tumor, nephrectomy 4 weeks later. Serial blood draws occurred at baseline and 2 and 4 weeks post-SBRT. The tumor was a clear cell renal cell carcinoma. Assay: immunoSEQ multiplex PCR; the TCRdb copy retains only in-frame clones and omits some. The table shows 100,000 to 150,000 clones, with 88% occurring only once. The receptor comes from a woman in her sixties or seventies with renal cell carcinoma. Sequencing was performed on blood, taken from a patient whose treatment included radiotherapy and nephrectomy.

For the CDR3, the DNA is TGTGCCAGCAGTTCGCGGAACCACAGGGACCTCGGGGACTACGAGCAGTACTTC. Its protein product is CASSSRNHRDLGDYEQYF. The chain couples TRBV2 to TRBJ2-7, with a weak D call TRBD1 (6 bases). V gave up 5 bases and J gave up 3 bases, with 26 bases separating them. Germline loops: CDR1 SNHLY, CDR2 FYNNEI. The CDR3 consists of 18 residues.